This TCR beta chain was profiled in a study of CD8+CD57+ T cells in acquired aplastic anemia. Study-level information: Sorted CD4+ and CD8+ cell DNA averaged roughly 3.2 ug.

The study profiled TCR beta VDJ and CDR3 using genomic DNA as template. A single record per CDR3 protein comes from TCRdb applying MiXCR to the reads. In the table there are approximately 170,000 distinct CDR3 sequences, over 40% of which are singletons. Patients chosen for sequencing had shown CD8+CD57+ cell expansion by flow cytometry. Diagnosis of severe acquired aplastic anemia applied to all patients. Germline values: CDR1 SGHVS, CDR2 FQNEAQ. The V and J ends lost 8 bases and 8 bases, in that order; junction bases with no gene match: 11. The CDR3 contains 15 residues. The genes are TRBV7-8 and TRBJ1-6; 8 nucleotides match TRBD1. This clonotype originated in a human donor with aplastic anemia. The material sequenced was sorted CD4+, CD8+, or CD8+CD57+ T cells (not recorded which) from PBMCs. CDR3 amino acids: CASHPRDRWDSPLHF. The CDR3 DNA reads as TGTGCCAGCCACCCTCGGGACAGGTGGGATTCACCCCTCCACTTT. Supplemented by reference TRBV7-8 and TRBJ1-6, the full variable domain reads GAGVSQSPRYKVAKRGQDVALRCDPISGHVSLFWYQQALGQGPEFLTYFQNEAQLDKSGLPSDRFFAERPEGSVSTLKIQRTQQEDSAVYLCASHPRDRWDSPLHFGNGTRLTVT.